This T cell receptor beta chain is from a study of identical twins. Findings of the study overall: Conclusions were based on cross-sectional statistical analysis, without following the same donors.

The V gene lost 7 bases and the J gene lost 0 bases, with 19 bases spanning the gap. This CDR3 spans 16 amino acids. Germline-derived CDR1 and CDR2 are DFQATT and SNEGSKA (reference sequence). About this clonotype: Its antigen is undetermined.

MiXCR, applied by TCRdb to the 5' RACE reads, yields one record per CDR3 protein. The sample holds about 200,000 distinct CDR3 sequences, more than 15% seen once. These same data were also listed under a study on T cells expressing NK-cell markers.

The chain employs TRBV20-1 and TRBJ2-1, with no clear D. This TCR derives from a woman under 30 in good health. The sample consisted of CD8+ T cells sorted from blood. The CDR3 DNA follows: TGCAGTGTTTCGCCCCCAGGTCTAAGCTCCTACAATGAGCAGTTCTTC. Encoded protein: CSVSPPGLSSYNEQFF.